One and the same sample provided the 25 T cell receptor beta chains below, sequenced in a study of T cell changes during pregnancy in multiple sclerosis. Repertoires were generated with immunoSEQ multiplex PCR, while TCRdb's copy carries only in-frame clones and drops some. The sample includes about 120,000 clones, approximately 93% of them seen just once. This specimen was peripheral blood, taken before pregnancy. These receptor sequences come from a female donor with multiple sclerosis, enrolled in a pregnancy study.

The chain combines TRBV9 with TRBJ1-4; 8 bases map to TRBD1. The V segment lost 3 bases and the J segment 8 bases; nucleotides outside the gene matches: 9. Germline V gene sequence: CDR1 SGDLS, CDR2 YYNGEE. This CDR3 has 15 amino acids. CDR3: CASSARGQEGEKLFF. As DNA, the CDR3 is TGTGCCAGCAGCGCCAGGGGACAGGAAGGAGAAAAACTGTTTTTT.

The chain employs TRBV15 and TRBJ2-6; D gene unclear. Germline-derived CDR1 and CDR2 are LNHNV and YYDKDF (reference sequence). V lost 0 bases and J lost 0, with 15 bases in between. This CDR3 has 19 amino acids. The CDR3 region is CATSRDGPNDLSGANVLTF. In nucleotides, the CDR3 is TGTGCCACCAGCAGAGATGGGCCGAACGACCTCTCTGGGGCCAACGTCCTGACTTTC.

The CDR3 loop reads CASSPQREPDEQYF. The CDR3 DNA is TGTGCCAGCAGCCCTCAGCGGGAGCCGGACGAGCAGTACTTC. The chain has TRBV28 and TRBJ2-7, with 8 bases identical to TRBD2. The CDR3 is made up of 14 amino acids. From germline, CDR1 is MDHEN and CDR2 SYDVKM. Trimming cost V 6 bases and J 5 bases; bases outside gene matches: 9.

V usage is TRBV7-2 and J usage is TRBJ2-3; 7 bases agree with TRBD2. Trimming took 1 base from V and 2 from J; bases not matched to a gene: 3. The germline V gene encodes CDR1 SGHTA and CDR2 FQGNSA. There are 15 residues in the CDR3. This chain's CDR3 is CASSLEAGHTDTQYF. CDR3 nucleotide sequence: TGTGCCAGCAGCTTAGAAGCGGGGCACACAGATACGCAGTATTTT.

The gene calls are TRBV27 and TRBJ2-7, with 12 bases matching TRBD2. Germline V CDR1 and CDR2: MNHEY, SMNVEV (reference sequence). V lost 7 bases to trimming and J lost 2 bases; unmatched junction nucleotides: 9. The CDR3 spans 16 residues. The CDR3 reads CASKTPGLAGTYEQYF. Written as DNA, the CDR3 is TGTGCCAGCAAAACACCGGGACTAGCGGGTACCTACGAGCAGTACTTC.

This chain uses TRBV4-1 with TRBJ1-2; TRBD1 matches 7 bases. CDR1 and CDR2 from the germline V gene are MGHRA and YSYEKL. V gave up 0 bases and J gave up 7 bases; unmatched junction bases: 2. There are 13 residues in the CDR3. CDR3 DNA: TGCGCCAGCAGCCAAGATGAGGGGGCTGGCTACACCTTC. This gives the protein CASSQDEGAGYTF.

The V and J genes are TRBV7-9 and TRBJ1-2, with TRBD1 as a possible D gene (6 bases). V gave up 6 bases and J gave up 2 bases, with 16 bases separating them. The CDR3 has 15 residues. Germline V gene lookup returns CDR1 SEHNR and CDR2 FQNEAQ (reference sequence). Written as DNA, the CDR3 is TGTGCCAGCAGACCTCAGGGGATCACGAACTATGGCTACACCTTC. Protein product: CASRPQGITNYGYTF. Filled out from reference TRBV7-9 and TRBJ1-2, the complete variable domain reads DTGVSQNPRHKITKRGQNVTFRCDPISEHNRLYWYRQTLGQGPEFLTYFQNEAQLEKSRLLSDRFSAERPKGSFSTLEIQRTEQGDSAMYLCASRPQGITNYGYTFGSGTRLTVV.

In its sample, this clone was seen once. V and J are TRBV5-1 and TRBJ1-1, with a weak D call TRBD1 (5 bases). Germline-derived CDR1 and CDR2 are SGHRS and YFSETQ. The CDR3 has 14 amino acids. The V end lost 0 bases, the J end lost 6 bases, and 12 bases lay between the germline ends. CDR3 coding DNA: TGCGCCAGCAGCTTGGTGCAGGGTGTAGCTGAAGCTTTCTTT. This encodes CASSLVQGVAEAFF. Complete variable domain (other parts from reference TRBV5-1 and TRBJ1-1): KAGVTQTPRYLIKTRGQQVTLSCSPISGHRSVSWYQQTPGQGLQFLFEYFSETQRNKGNFPGRFSGRQFSNSRSEMNVSTLELGDSALYLCASSLVQGVAEAFFGQGTRLTVV.

V and J are TRBV1 and TRBJ2-1; TRBD2, the table's D call, lacks a check against the DNA. TRBV1 is recorded as a pseudogene. The length of the CDR3 is 22 residues. The CDR3: CTSSQETWWREGSQSDYNEQFF. CDR3 nucleotide sequence: TGCACCAGCAGCCAAGAGACCTGGTGGCGGGAGGGGTCCCAATCAGACTACAATGAGCAGTTCTTC.

V gene TRBV2 combines with J gene TRBJ2-5; 7 bases map to TRBD1. The CDR3 consists of 14 residues. Trimming cost V 6 bases and J 1 base; bases outside gene matches: 5. From germline, CDR1 is SNHLY and CDR2 FYNNEI. CDR3 region: CASRNGTAQETQYF. CDR3 DNA: TGTGCCAGCAGAAATGGGACAGCCCAAGAGACCCAGTACTTC.

V and J are TRBV10-2 and TRBJ2-3; the match to TRBD2 covers 9 bases. J gave up 1 base and V 3 bases, and 5 bases lay outside the gene matches. The CDR3 spans 16 residues. Germline V gene sequence: CDR1 WSHSY, CDR2 SAAADI. CDR3 protein: CASSDGGGRGTDTQYF. For the CDR3, the DNA is TGCGCCAGCAGTGATGGTGGCGGGAGGGGCACAGATACGCAGTATTTT.

V usage is TRBV7-9 and J usage is TRBJ1-1, with unresolved D. Germline V gene sequence: CDR1 SEHNR, CDR2 FQNEAQ (reference sequence). V was clipped by 3 bases and J by 0 bases, with 8 bases between them. The CDR3 runs 14 residues. CDR3: CASSFQALNTEAFF. The CDR3 nucleotides are TGTGCCAGCAGCTTTCAAGCTTTGAACACTGAAGCTTTCTTT.

The gene calls are TRBV19 and TRBJ2-4; tentatively, D is TRBD2 (5 bases). V shed 5 bases and J shed 1 base, with 12 bases lying between them. The CDR3 is made up of 15 amino acids. Germline lookup yields CDR1 LNHDA and CDR2 SQIVND (reference sequence). CDR3 loop: CASSGNGGAKNIQYF. For the CDR3, the DNA is TGTGCCAGTAGTGGGAACGGCGGGGCCAAAAACATTCAGTACTTC.

This clone was seen a few times. This rearrangement joins TRBV6-6 to TRBJ2-7; tentative D call: TRBD1 (6 bases). The CDR3 length is 14 residues. V dropped 4 bases and J dropped 0 bases, with 10 bases sitting between them. Germline V lookup: CDR1 MNHNY, CDR2 SVGAGI (reference sequence). The CDR3 sequence is CASSWQGSSYEQYF. For the CDR3, the DNA is TGTGCCAGCAGTTGGCAGGGGTCCTCCTACGAGCAGTACTTC.

The gene calls are TRBV5-1 and TRBJ2-5, with TRBD2 matching over 8 bases. This CDR3 comprises 15 residues. Trimming took 0 bases from V and 5 from J; bases not matched to a gene: 6. Germline V gives CDR1 SGHRS, CDR2 YFSETQ. For the CDR3, the DNA is TGCGCCAGCAGCTTGGACGGGAGGGCCGGGGAGACCCAGTACTTC. This encodes CASSLDGRAGETQYF.

This sequence joins TRBV20-1 and TRBJ2-7, with D possibly matching TRBD2 (6 bases). Trimming left V 6 bases short and J 9 bases short, with 12 bases between. Germline CDR1 and CDR2: DFQATT and SNEGSKA (reference sequence). The CDR3 spans 10 residues. CDR3 amino acids: CSADTGGQYF. CDR3 coding DNA: TGCAGTGCCGATACCGGGGGGCAGTACTTC.

This chain joins TRBV11-1 and TRBJ1-1; D is unclear. The CDR3 covers 13 residues. V lost 1 base, J lost 11 bases, and 14 bases lay in between. CDR1 SGHAT and CDR2 FQDESV come from the germline V gene (reference sequence). The CDR3 DNA reads as TGTGCCAGCAGCTTAGGAAACAGCCGGGAGGCTTTCTTT. This gives the protein CASSLGNSREAFF.

This CDR3 reads CAEGVGRNSPLHF. The CDR3, as DNA: TGTGCCGAAGGGGTGGGTCGCAATTCACCCCTCCACTTT. This chain joins TRBV2 and TRBJ1-6; D might be TRBD1 (5 bases). V was pared by 11 bases and J by 7 bases, with 15 bases between. CDR1 is SNHLY and CDR2 is FYNNEI in the germline V gene. This CDR3 has 13 amino acids.

The chain combines TRBV27 with TRBJ2-2; 15 nucleotides align to TRBD2. Germline loops: CDR1 MNHEY, CDR2 SMNVEV (reference sequence). After removal of 2 bases from V and 3 bases from J, the junction contained 4 bases not matched to a gene. The CDR3 extends over 18 amino acids. CDR3 region: CASSLLGLAGGDTGELFF. The CDR3 nucleotides read TGTGCCAGCAGTTTACTTGGACTAGCGGGGGGGGACACCGGGGAGCTGTTTTTT.

The chain employs TRBV6-1 and TRBJ1-5; maybe TRBD1 (6 bases). The CDR3 contains 16 residues. Trimming left V 2 bases short and J 2 bases short, with 13 bases between. Germline-derived CDR1 and CDR2 are MNHNS and SASEGT. CDR3 amino acids: CASSERVAGGNQPQHF. The CDR3 DNA sequence: TGTGCCAGCAGTGAAAGGGTTGCAGGGGGCAATCAGCCCCAGCATTTT.

The chain employs TRBV5-1 and TRBJ2-7; D uncertain. Germline CDR1 and CDR2: SGHRS and YFSETQ. V was shortened by 0 bases and J by 3 bases, with 7 bases between the two germline ends. This CDR3 has 13 amino acids. CDR3: CASSLAGFYEQYF. CDR3 bases: TGCGCCAGCAGCTTGGCCGGGTTCTACGAGCAGTACTTC.

This sequence joins TRBV2 and TRBJ1-2; 9 bases line up with TRBD1. CDR1 is SNHLY, CDR2 FYNNEI, per germline. The CDR3 length is 14 residues. Losses at the gene ends were 2 bases for V and 7 bases for J; bases not matched to a gene: 5. The CDR3 spells CASSERTGVSGYTF. CDR3 bases: TGTGCCAGCAGTGAAAGGACAGGGGTATCTGGCTACACCTTC.

The gene calls are TRBV9 and TRBJ2-1; 11 bases map to TRBD2. This CDR3 is built from 16 residues. V was pared by 1 base and J by 3 bases, with 3 bases of the junction left unmatched. Germline-derived CDR1 and CDR2 are SGDLS and YYNGEE. CDR3: CASSVTSGSYYNEQFF. The CDR3 nucleotides read TGTGCCAGCAGCGTAACTAGCGGGAGTTACTACAATGAGCAGTTCTTC.

The V and J genes are TRBV5-1 and TRBJ1-6; the match to TRBD1 covers 11 bases. V shed 0 bases and J 6 bases; nucleotides not matched to a gene: 2. The CDR3 extends over 16 amino acids. Germline loops: CDR1 SGHRS, CDR2 YFSETQ. CDR3 loop: CASSLVGTGGNSPLHF. CDR3 DNA: TGCGCCAGCAGCTTGGTCGGGACAGGGGGTAATTCACCCCTCCACTTT.

The rearrangement uses TRBV7-9 and TRBJ2-1; possible D gene TRBD2, 6 bases. This CDR3 contains 13 residues. In germline, CDR1 is SEHNR, CDR2 FQNEAQ (reference sequence). Trimming stripped 4 bases from V and 5 bases from J, with 9 bases between. In nucleotides, the CDR3 is TGTGCCAGCAGCTGGGACTGGGACAATGAGCAGTTCTTC. Protein product: CASSWDWDNEQFF.